This is a list of T cell receptor beta chains from one sample in a study of blood T cells in healthy people across ages. MiXCR, applied by TCRdb to the 5' RACE reads, yields one record per CDR3 protein. The sample records roughly 730,000 distinct CDR3 sequences, roughly 50% being singletons. The sample comprised blood. All receptors derive from a man aged 35 to 55 in good health. The CDR3 runs from the conserved cysteine through the conserved F or W. Fields, in order: V gene, clone size, D gene, J gene, CDR3 DNA, CDR3 protein. A D gene is named only where the DNA matches it firmly. Clone size is stated in some rows and not others, as once, few, many or a class when expanded.

v_call: TRBV9; clone_size: few; d_call: .; j_call: TRBJ1-2; cdr3_nt: TGTGCCAGCAGCCCTCAACCGGCGGAGACAGGCCAATCTGGCTACACCTTC; cdr3_aa: CASSPQPAETGQSGYTF
v_call: TRBV27; clone_size: .; d_call: .; j_call: TRBJ2-1; cdr3_nt: TGTGCCAGCAGTCTCCGGACAGCCTCCTACAATGAGCAGTTCTTC; cdr3_aa: CASSLRTASYNEQFF
v_call: TRBV29-1; clone_size: .; d_call: .; j_call: TRBJ2-7; cdr3_nt: TGCAGCGTTGAGGGCGCTTCCTACGAGCAGTACTTC; cdr3_aa: CSVEGASYEQYF
v_call: TRBV5-1; clone_size: .; d_call: .; j_call: TRBJ1-2; cdr3_nt: TGCGCCAGCAGCTTGACACTAGAAGCTAACTATGGCTACACCTTC; cdr3_aa: CASSLTLEANYGYTF
v_call: TRBV3-1; clone_size: .; d_call: .; j_call: TRBJ1-2; cdr3_nt: TGTGCCAGCAGCGTTAGTCTCGGGACGAGATACCTGGAAGGCTACACCTTC; cdr3_aa: CASSVSLGTRYLEGYTF
v_call: TRBV5-1; clone_size: few; d_call: .; j_call: TRBJ1-6; cdr3_nt: TGCGCCAGCAGCTTGGATTCGGGAGGGCAGGGAGATTCACCCCTCCACTTT; cdr3_aa: CASSLDSGGQGDSPLHF
v_call: TRBV6-1; clone_size: few; d_call: TRBD1; j_call: TRBJ2-1; cdr3_nt: TGTGCCAGTCGACAGGGTGTGAATGAGCAGTTCTTC; cdr3_aa: CASRQGVNEQFF
v_call: TRBV24-1; clone_size: few; d_call: .; j_call: TRBJ2-5; cdr3_nt: TGTGTCACCAGGGACCTTCAAGAGACCCAGTACTTC; cdr3_aa: CVTRDLQETQYF
v_call: TRBV20-1; clone_size: .; d_call: .; j_call: TRBJ1-6; cdr3_nt: TGCAGTGCACCTACTCCGGGGGATTCACCCCTCCACTTT; cdr3_aa: CSAPTPGDSPLHF
v_call: TRBV7-2; clone_size: .; d_call: .; j_call: TRBJ2-6; cdr3_nt: TGTGCCAGCAGCTCGCTAGCGTCTGGGGCCAACGTCCTGACTTTC; cdr3_aa: CASSSLASGANVLTF
v_call: TRBV20-1; clone_size: .; d_call: TRBD2; j_call: TRBJ2-1; cdr3_nt: TGCAGTGCTAGAGATGGGAGGGCGTCCTACAATGAGCAGTTCTTC; cdr3_aa: CSARDGRASYNEQFF
v_call: TRBV20-1; clone_size: .; d_call: .; j_call: TRBJ1-1; cdr3_nt: TGCAGTGCCCACGCCCTTGGGGGGGGAGCCACTGAAGCTTTCTTT; cdr3_aa: CSAHALGGGATEAFF
v_call: TRBV25-1; clone_size: few; d_call: .; j_call: TRBJ2-7; cdr3_nt: TGTGCCAGCAGTGACCCTACGGTCGAGCACAAGGGGCAGTACTTC; cdr3_aa: CASSDPTVEHKGQYF
v_call: TRBV7-2; clone_size: .; d_call: TRBD2; j_call: TRBJ2-4; cdr3_nt: TGTGCCAGCAGCCTTACTAGCGGGACCTTCGGGCAGTACTTC; cdr3_aa: CASSLTSGTFGQYF
v_call: TRBV7-6; clone_size: few; d_call: .; j_call: TRBJ1-1; cdr3_nt: TGTGCCAGCAGCTTAGGGGCGGGTTACACTGAAGCTTTCTTT; cdr3_aa: CASSLGAGYTEAFF
v_call: TRBV20-1; clone_size: few; d_call: .; j_call: TRBJ2-3; cdr3_nt: TGCAGTGCTAGTTCTGGAGACTGGTATGCAGATACGCAGTATTTT; cdr3_aa: CSASSGDWYADTQYF
v_call: TRBV6-6; clone_size: .; d_call: .; j_call: TRBJ2-5; cdr3_nt: TGTGCCAGCAGTCAACGGGACATGGGGGAGACCCAGTACTTC; cdr3_aa: CASSQRDMGETQYF
v_call: TRBV11-3; clone_size: .; d_call: TRBD1; j_call: TRBJ2-5; cdr3_nt: TGTGCCAGCAGCTCACCGGACAGGGGTGAAGAGACCCAGTACTTC; cdr3_aa: CASSSPDRGEETQYF
v_call: TRBV6-2/TRBV6-3; clone_size: .; d_call: .; j_call: TRBJ1-1; cdr3_nt: TGTGCCAGCAGACGACTCGACAGATTAGGACATGAAGCTTTCTTT; cdr3_aa: CASRRLDRLGHEAFF
v_call: TRBV13; clone_size: .; d_call: .; j_call: TRBJ2-7; cdr3_nt: TGTGCCAGCAGCTCAGAACTCGGGGGCTCCTACTACGAGCAGTACTTC; cdr3_aa: CASSSELGGSYYEQYF
v_call: TRBV28; clone_size: few; d_call: TRBD1; j_call: TRBJ1-2; cdr3_nt: TGTGCCAGCAGGGCAGGGGGCGGCGGCTACACCTTC; cdr3_aa: CASRAGGGGYTF
v_call: TRBV9; clone_size: .; d_call: .; j_call: TRBJ1-2; cdr3_nt: TGTGCCAGCAGCGTAATGGGTAGGGCCTATGGCTACACCTTC; cdr3_aa: CASSVMGRAYGYTF
v_call: TRBV29-1; clone_size: few; d_call: TRBD1; j_call: TRBJ2-2; cdr3_nt: TGCAGCGTTGACGGGACAGGCAACACCGGGGAGCTGTTTTTT; cdr3_aa: CSVDGTGNTGELFF
v_call: TRBV7-8; clone_size: few; d_call: .; j_call: TRBJ2-7; cdr3_nt: TGTGCCAGCAGCTCCCGTGGCCAAACCGGCGAGCAGTACTTC; cdr3_aa: CASSSRGQTGEQYF
v_call: TRBV6-5; clone_size: .; d_call: .; j_call: TRBJ2-1; cdr3_nt: TGTGCCAGCAGTTTGCTAGAGAGTATGGATGAGCAGTTCTTC; cdr3_aa: CASSLLESMDEQFF
v_call: TRBV11-3; clone_size: .; d_call: .; j_call: TRBJ2-2; cdr3_nt: TGTGCCAGCAGCGTCAATGTGATGGGGCAACGAACCGGGGAGCTGTTTTTT; cdr3_aa: CASSVNVMGQRTGELFF
v_call: TRBV7-9; clone_size: .; d_call: .; j_call: TRBJ1-1; cdr3_nt: TGTGCCAGCAGCCCCCCAAGAGGCCCAGAGGGGCGCACTGAAGCTTTCTTT; cdr3_aa: CASSPPRGPEGRTEAFF
v_call: TRBV3-1; clone_size: few; d_call: TRBD2; j_call: TRBJ2-7; cdr3_nt: TGTGCCAGCAGCCAAGATCGGACTAGCGCTTACGAGCAGTACTTC; cdr3_aa: CASSQDRTSAYEQYF
v_call: TRBV6-5; clone_size: once; d_call: .; j_call: TRBJ2-5; cdr3_nt: TGTGCCAGCAGTTACTCGAATTCAAGGGGACGGGAGACCCAGTACTTC; cdr3_aa: CASSYSNSRGRETQYF